The rows below give T cell receptor beta chains drawn from one sample of a study of graft-versus-host responses after intestinal transplantation. TCRdb's copy holds only in-frame clones and misses some; the assay was immunoSEQ multiplex PCR. The sample shows a few thousand clones, 85% of them seen only once. This sample comprised ileum tissue, obtained 156 days after intestinal transplant. Receptors were obtained from a human patient who received an intestinal transplant, so some T cells may come from the graft donor. Each CDR3 is given with its conserved first and last residue. D genes are given only for firm matches. Only part of the rows carry a size: once, few, many, or a class if the clone is expanded.

v_gene: TRBV4-3; j_gene: TRBJ1-1; abundance: NA; d_gene: NA; CDR3aa: CASSQPRQDPLNTEAFF; CDR3nt: TGCGCCAGCAGCCAACCCCGACAGGACCCTTTGAACACTGAAGCTTTCTTT
v_gene: TRBV7-2; j_gene: TRBJ2-7; abundance: NA; d_gene: TRBD2; CDR3aa: CASSRRTSGGSYEQYF; CDR3nt: TGTGCCAGCAGCCGTCGGACTAGCGGGGGTTCCTACGAGCAGTACTTC
v_gene: TRBV5-6; j_gene: TRBJ2-7; abundance: NA; d_gene: NA; CDR3aa: CASSPGGYEQYF; CDR3nt: TGTGCCAGCAGCCCAGGAGGCTACGAGCAGTACTTC
v_gene: TRBV10-3; j_gene: TRBJ1-2; abundance: NA; d_gene: TRBD1; CDR3aa: CAISEGGQGNYGYTF; CDR3nt: TGTGCCATCAGTGAAGGGGGACAGGGGAATTATGGCTACACCTTC
v_gene: TRBV14; j_gene: TRBJ1-2; abundance: NA; d_gene: NA; CDR3aa: CASSPNWGGYTF; CDR3nt: TGTGCCAGCAGTCCTAATTGGGGAGGCTACACCTTC
v_gene: TRBV6-5; j_gene: TRBJ1-1; abundance: NA; d_gene: NA; CDR3aa: CASTDRQLNTEAFF; CDR3nt: TGTGCCAGCACCGACAGGCAGTTGAACACTGAAGCTTTCTTT
v_gene: TRBV29-1; j_gene: TRBJ2-3; abundance: NA; d_gene: NA; CDR3aa: CSVGTDTQYF; CDR3nt: TGCAGCGTCGGGACAGATACGCAGTATTTT
v_gene: TRBV7-6; j_gene: TRBJ2-7; abundance: NA; d_gene: TRBD2; CDR3aa: CASSSLAGDYEQYF; CDR3nt: TGTGCCAGCAGCTCACTAGCGGGAGACTACGAGCAGTACTTC
v_gene: TRBV7-2; j_gene: TRBJ2-7; abundance: NA; d_gene: NA; CDR3aa: CASSSPTYSKYEQYF; CDR3nt: TGTGCCAGCAGCTCGCCCACCTACTCAAAATACGAGCAGTACTTC
v_gene: TRBV7-9; j_gene: TRBJ2-5; abundance: NA; d_gene: NA; CDR3aa: CASSSRDVYQETQYF; CDR3nt: TGTGCCAGCAGCTCCCGGGACGTTTACCAAGAGACCCAGTACTTC
v_gene: TRBV4-1; j_gene: TRBJ2-3; abundance: NA; d_gene: NA; CDR3aa: CASSQVGGGGDTQYF; CDR3nt: TGCGCCAGCAGCCAAGTAGGCGGAGGGGGAGATACGCAGTATTTT
v_gene: TRBV5-8; j_gene: TRBJ1-5; abundance: few; d_gene: NA; CDR3aa: CASSLVRGSGQPQHF; CDR3nt: TGTGCCAGCAGCTTGGTGAGAGGGTCTGGGCAGCCCCAGCATTTT
v_gene: TRBV30; j_gene: TRBJ2-7; abundance: NA; d_gene: NA; CDR3aa: CAWSVNYEQYF; CDR3nt: TGTGCCTGGAGCGTTAACTACGAGCAGTACTTC
v_gene: TRBV9; j_gene: TRBJ1-4; abundance: NA; d_gene: NA; CDR3aa: CASSVDRGEKLFF; CDR3nt: TGTGCCAGCAGCGTGGACCGGGGAGAAAAACTGTTTTTT
v_gene: TRBV2; j_gene: TRBJ2-4; abundance: NA; d_gene: TRBD2; CDR3aa: CASSASGAKNIQYF; CDR3nt: TGTGCCAGCAGTGCTAGCGGGGCCAAAAACATTCAGTACTTC
v_gene: TRBV6-1; j_gene: TRBJ1-1; abundance: NA; d_gene: NA; CDR3aa: CASSERGGTEAFF; CDR3nt: TGTGCCAGCAGTGAAAGGGGGGGCACTGAAGCTTTCTTT
v_gene: TRBV7-2; j_gene: TRBJ2-1; abundance: NA; d_gene: NA; CDR3aa: CASRLATYNEQFF; CDR3nt: TGTGCCAGCAGACTAGCCACCTACAATGAGCAGTTCTTC
v_gene: TRBV10-2; j_gene: TRBJ1-6; abundance: few; d_gene: NA; CDR3aa: CASSVLYYNSPLHF; CDR3nt: TGCGCCAGCAGTGTTTTATATTATAATTCACCCCTCCACTTT
v_gene: TRBV7-2; j_gene: TRBJ2-3; abundance: NA; d_gene: NA; CDR3aa: CASSLAASTDTQYF; CDR3nt: TGTGCCAGCAGCTTAGCGGCTAGCACAGATACGCAGTATTTT
v_gene: TRBV19; j_gene: TRBJ2-2; abundance: NA; d_gene: NA; CDR3aa: CASSIGRSNTGELFF; CDR3nt: TGTGCCAGTAGTATTGGCAGGTCGAACACCGGGGAGCTGTTTTTT
v_gene: TRBV2; j_gene: TRBJ2-3; abundance: NA; d_gene: NA; CDR3aa: CASSERGYGGSGQLADTQYF; CDR3nt: TGTGCCAGCAGTGAACGGGGGTATGGGGGGAGCGGTCAGTTAGCAGATACGCAGTATTTT
v_gene: TRBV6-5; j_gene: TRBJ2-3; abundance: NA; d_gene: NA; CDR3aa: CASSYLGFVTDTQYF; CDR3nt: TGTGCCAGCAGTTACCTGGGTTTCGTCACAGATACGCAGTATTTT
v_gene: TRBV2; j_gene: TRBJ1-2; abundance: NA; d_gene: NA; CDR3aa: CASSLNSGFGYTF; CDR3nt: TGTGCCAGCAGTCTGAATTCGGGTTTCGGCTACACCTTC
v_gene: TRBV5-1; j_gene: TRBJ1-1; abundance: few; d_gene: NA; CDR3aa: CASSLTGRSTEAFF; CDR3nt: TGCGCCAGCAGCTTGACAGGGCGGAGTACTGAAGCTTTCTTT
v_gene: TRBV6-6; j_gene: TRBJ1-2; abundance: NA; d_gene: NA; CDR3aa: CASSYALYGYTF; CDR3nt: TGTGCCAGCAGTTACGCGTTATATGGCTACACCTTC
v_gene: TRBV7-2; j_gene: TRBJ1-5; abundance: NA; d_gene: NA; CDR3aa: CASSLRGNQPQHF; CDR3nt: TGTGCCAGCAGCTTAAGGGGGAATCAGCCCCAGCATTTT
v_gene: TRBV6-1; j_gene: TRBJ1-6; abundance: NA; d_gene: NA; CDR3aa: CASSEKRRNSPLHF; CDR3nt: TGTGCCAGCAGTGAAAAGAGAAGGAATTCACCCCTCCACTTT
v_gene: TRBV28; j_gene: TRBJ2-1; abundance: NA; d_gene: TRBD2; CDR3aa: CASSLLQTSGPYNEQFF; CDR3nt: TGTGCCAGCAGTTTGCTTCAGACTAGCGGACCCTACAATGAGCAGTTCTTC
v_gene: TRBV7-2; j_gene: TRBJ2-5; abundance: NA; d_gene: TRBD1; CDR3aa: CASSLRTGLHQETQYF; CDR3nt: TGTGCCAGCAGCTTAAGGACAGGGCTCCACCAAGAGACCCAGTACTTC
v_gene: TRBV28; j_gene: TRBJ2-1; abundance: NA; d_gene: NA; CDR3aa: CASSFSEYNEQFF; CDR3nt: TGTGCCAGCAGTTTTAGCGAATACAATGAGCAGTTCTTC
v_gene: TRBV7-9; j_gene: TRBJ2-2; abundance: NA; d_gene: NA; CDR3aa: CASSFPGPSGTGELFF; CDR3nt: TGTGCCAGCAGCTTCCCGGGACCCTCGGGGACCGGGGAGCTGTTTTTT
v_gene: TRBV19; j_gene: TRBJ1-1; abundance: NA; d_gene: TRBD1; CDR3aa: CASTDHRGLSTEAFF; CDR3nt: TGTGCCAGTACCGACCACAGGGGGCTGAGCACTGAAGCTTTCTTT
v_gene: TRBV28; j_gene: TRBJ2-3; abundance: NA; d_gene: NA; CDR3aa: CASSSPDTQYF; CDR3nt: TGTGCCAGCAGTTCTCCAGATACGCAGTATTTT
v_gene: TRBV18; j_gene: TRBJ2-5; abundance: NA; d_gene: NA; CDR3aa: CASSRGSQETQYF; CDR3nt: TGTGCCAGCTCACGGGGGAGCCAAGAGACCCAGTACTTC
v_gene: TRBV9; j_gene: TRBJ1-2; abundance: NA; d_gene: NA; CDR3aa: CASSVVPRGLGYGYTF; CDR3nt: TGTGCCAGCAGCGTAGTCCCGAGGGGATTAGGCTATGGCTACACCTTC
v_gene: TRBV2; j_gene: TRBJ2-4; abundance: NA; d_gene: NA; CDR3aa: CASVGVSKNIQYF; CDR3nt: TGTGCCAGCGTAGGGGTCTCCAAAAACATTCAGTACTTC
v_gene: TRBV7-2; j_gene: TRBJ1-6; abundance: NA; d_gene: NA; CDR3aa: CASSSQGYNSPLHF; CDR3nt: TGTGCCAGCAGCTCGCAGGGCTATAATTCACCCCTCCACTTT
v_gene: TRBV4-1; j_gene: TRBJ2-1; abundance: once; d_gene: NA; CDR3aa: CASSQDQTGFSGIFYEQFF; CDR3nt: TGCGCCAGCAGCCAAGATCAGACAGGGTTTAGCGGGATTTTCTATGAGCAGTTCTTC
v_gene: TRBV7-9; j_gene: TRBJ1-1; abundance: NA; d_gene: TRBD1; CDR3aa: CASSLRGTVNTEAFF; CDR3nt: TGTGCCAGCAGCTTACGGGGGACAGTGAACACTGAAGCTTTCTTT
v_gene: TRBV7-2; j_gene: TRBJ1-6; abundance: NA; d_gene: NA; CDR3aa: CASSLGGAPLHF; CDR3nt: TGTGCCAGCAGCTTAGGGGGCGCACCCCTCCACTTT
v_gene: TRBV30; j_gene: TRBJ1-1; abundance: NA; d_gene: NA; CDR3aa: CAWTKNTEAFF; CDR3nt: TGTGCCTGGACGAAGAACACTGAAGCTTTCTTT
v_gene: TRBV6-4; j_gene: TRBJ2-1; abundance: NA; d_gene: NA; CDR3aa: CASSDSAGSYNEQFF; CDR3nt: TGTGCCAGCAGTGACTCAGCGGGCTCCTACAATGAGCAGTTCTTC
v_gene: TRBV29-1; j_gene: TRBJ1-1; abundance: NA; d_gene: TRBD1; CDR3aa: CSVPKQGAGTEAFF; CDR3nt: TGCAGCGTTCCAAAACAGGGGGCCGGCACTGAAGCTTTCTTT
v_gene: TRBV2; j_gene: TRBJ2-2; abundance: NA; d_gene: TRBD2; CDR3aa: CASRTGGNTGELFF; CDR3nt: TGTGCCAGCAGGACGGGGGGGAACACCGGGGAGCTGTTTTTT
v_gene: TRBV6-6; j_gene: TRBJ2-6; abundance: NA; d_gene: NA; CDR3aa: CASRGQGAGANVLTF; CDR3nt: TGTGCCAGCAGGGGCCAGGGTGCTGGGGCCAACGTCCTGACTTTC
v_gene: TRBV29-1; j_gene: TRBJ2-3; abundance: NA; d_gene: NA; CDR3aa: CSVEGHPDYSTDTQYF; CDR3nt: TGCAGCGTTGAAGGCCACCCAGATTATAGCACAGATACGCAGTATTTT